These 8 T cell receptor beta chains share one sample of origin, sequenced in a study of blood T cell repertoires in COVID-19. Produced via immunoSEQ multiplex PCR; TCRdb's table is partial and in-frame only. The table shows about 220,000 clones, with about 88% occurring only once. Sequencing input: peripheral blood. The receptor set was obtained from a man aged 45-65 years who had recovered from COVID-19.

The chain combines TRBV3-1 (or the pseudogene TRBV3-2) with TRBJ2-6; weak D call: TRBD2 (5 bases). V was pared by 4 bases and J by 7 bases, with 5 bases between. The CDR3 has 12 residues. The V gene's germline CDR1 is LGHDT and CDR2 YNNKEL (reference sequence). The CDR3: CASSPGANVLTF. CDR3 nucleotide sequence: TGTGCCAGCAGCCCGGGAGCCAACGTCCTGACTTTC.

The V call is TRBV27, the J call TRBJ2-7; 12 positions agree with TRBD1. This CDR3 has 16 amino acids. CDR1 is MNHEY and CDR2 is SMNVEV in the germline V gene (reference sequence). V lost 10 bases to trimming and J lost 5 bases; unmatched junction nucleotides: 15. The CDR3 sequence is CATGFPGQGARHEQYF. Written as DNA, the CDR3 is TGTGCCACGGGGTTTCCGGGACAGGGGGCGCGCCACGAGCAGTACTTC.

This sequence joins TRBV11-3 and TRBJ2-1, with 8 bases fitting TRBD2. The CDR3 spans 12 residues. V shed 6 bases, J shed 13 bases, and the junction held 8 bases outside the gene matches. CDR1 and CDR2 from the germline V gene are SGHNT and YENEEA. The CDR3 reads CASSSRGTSQFF. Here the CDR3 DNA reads TGTGCCAGCAGTTCCCGCGGGACTAGTCAGTTCTTC.

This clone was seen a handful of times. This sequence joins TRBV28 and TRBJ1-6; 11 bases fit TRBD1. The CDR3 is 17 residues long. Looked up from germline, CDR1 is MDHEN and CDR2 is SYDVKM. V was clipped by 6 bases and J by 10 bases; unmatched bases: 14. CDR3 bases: TGTGCCAGCAGCTCACCCTCGGGACAGGGGGTAGGATCACCCCTCCACTTT. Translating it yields CASSSPSGQGVGSPLHF.

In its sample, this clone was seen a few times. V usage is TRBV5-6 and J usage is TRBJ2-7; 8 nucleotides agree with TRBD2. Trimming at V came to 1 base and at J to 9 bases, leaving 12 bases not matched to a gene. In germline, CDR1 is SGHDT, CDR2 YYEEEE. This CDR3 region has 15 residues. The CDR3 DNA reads TGTGCCAGCAGCTTGCCTGGCCTAGCGGGCGCCGGGCAGTACTTC. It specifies CASSLPGLAGAGQYF.

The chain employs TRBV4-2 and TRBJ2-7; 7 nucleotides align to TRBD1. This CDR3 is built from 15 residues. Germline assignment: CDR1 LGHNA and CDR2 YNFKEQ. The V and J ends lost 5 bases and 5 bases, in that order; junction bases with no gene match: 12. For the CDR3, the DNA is TGTGCCAGCAGCGGACCTTTGACAGGGTCTAACGAGCAGTACTTC. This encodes CASSGPLTGSNEQYF.

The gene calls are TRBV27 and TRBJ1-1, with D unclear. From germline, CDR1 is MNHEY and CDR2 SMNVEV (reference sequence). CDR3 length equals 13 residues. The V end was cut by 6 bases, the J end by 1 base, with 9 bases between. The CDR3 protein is CASSPTRNTEAFF. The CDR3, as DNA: TGTGCCAGCAGCCCAACAAGGAACACTGAAGCTTTCTTT.

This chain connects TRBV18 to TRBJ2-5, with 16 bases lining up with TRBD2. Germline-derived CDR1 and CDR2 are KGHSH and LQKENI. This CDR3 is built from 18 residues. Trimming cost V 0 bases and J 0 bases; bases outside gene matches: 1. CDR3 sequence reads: CASSPPGLAGGNQETQYF. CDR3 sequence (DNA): TGTGCCAGCTCACCACCGGGACTAGCGGGAGGGAACCAAGAGACCCAGTACTTC.